This entry lists 20 T cell receptor beta chains sequenced from one sample in a study of T cells in tuberculosis. Sequencing was performed with immunoSEQ multiplex PCR; in TCRdb, only in-frame clones are kept and a portion is missing. This table has 80,000 to 100,000 clones, roughly 90% appearing once. Sorting used thawed, overnight-rested PBMC stained with anti-CD3, a viability dye and GMM-loaded CD1B tetramer. CD1B tetramers were loaded with Rhodococcus equi-derived C32 glucose monomycolate. Sequenced: CD1b-GMM tetramer-negative cells sorted from PBMCs. The receptors shown here come from an adult woman with latent tuberculosis.

The chain links TRBV27 to TRBJ1-4, with TRBD1 matching over 8 bases. Germline loops: CDR1 MNHEY, CDR2 SMNVEV (reference sequence). CDR3 length: 15 residues. Trimming cost V 5 bases and J 7 bases; bases outside gene matches: 9. The CDR3 DNA follows: TGTGCCAGCAGTGCCGACAGGGGATGGTCTGAAAAACTGTTTTTT. This codes for CASSADRGWSEKLFF.

The chain employs TRBV10-3 and TRBJ2-2; the D gene is possibly TRBD1 (7 bases). CDR1 is ENHRY, CDR2 SYGVKD, per germline. The V end lost 4 bases, the J end lost 5 bases, and 14 bases lay between the germline ends. This CDR3 has 15 amino acids. CDR3 nucleotides: TGTGCCATCAGTGTTAAGGGGGCGGGGACCGGGGAGCTGTTTTTT. Translated: CAISVKGAGTGELFF.

This chain joins TRBV19 and TRBJ2-7; a weak D match, TRBD2 (6 bases). Trimming left V 5 bases short and J 2 bases short, with 22 bases between. Per the germline V gene, CDR1 is LNHDA and CDR2 is SQIVND (reference sequence). This CDR3 contains 17 residues. The CDR3 protein is CASSPGHGGPRTYEQYF. CDR3 nucleotides: TGTGCCAGTAGTCCTGGGCACGGGGGACCCCGAACCTACGAGCAGTACTTC.

This chain uses TRBV7-2 with TRBJ2-1; TRBD2 agrees at 12 bases. Unmatched junction bases numbered 9, after V lost 6 bases and J lost 9 bases. Germline CDR1 SGHTA, CDR2 FQGNSA. This CDR3 region has 15 residues. CDR3 sequence reads: CASRAVLAGGIEQFF. In DNA, the CDR3 is TGTGCCAGCAGAGCAGTCCTAGCGGGGGGGATTGAGCAGTTCTTC.

The chain links TRBV6-6 to TRBJ1-1; D not certain. V was clipped by 3 bases and J by 4 bases, with 9 bases between them. The CDR3 is 13 residues long. Germline V lookup: CDR1 MNHNY, CDR2 SVGAGI (reference sequence). CDR3: CASSYREVTEAFF. Here the CDR3 DNA reads TGTGCCAGCAGTTATAGGGAGGTCACTGAAGCTTTCTTT.

V gene TRBV9 combines with J gene TRBJ1-1, with D possibly TRBD1 on 6 matching bases. The V gene's germline CDR1 is SGDLS and CDR2 YYNGEE. Trimming took 0 bases from V and 1 from J, leaving 7 bases between them. CDR3 length: 14 amino acids. The CDR3 bases are TGTGCCAGCAGCGTAGGGGGACAGAACACTGAAGCTTTCTTT. Translating gives CASSVGGQNTEAFF.

This chain links TRBV29-1 with TRBJ2-3, with no clear D. The CDR3 has 10 amino acids. Per germline, CDR1 SQVTM and CDR2 ANQGSEA. Trimming removed 4 bases at V and 7 bases at J, with 6 bases between. In nucleotides, the CDR3 is TGCAGCGTTGTGGAGAATACGCAGTATTTT. Protein: CSVVENTQYF.

This clone was counted only a few times. The J gene is TRBJ1-5, the V gene TRBV11-2; D may be TRBD1 (6 bases). Trimming pared 0 bases from V and 2 bases from J, leaving 11 bases between. The CDR3 loop spans 16 amino acids. Germline values: CDR1 SGHAT, CDR2 FQNNGV. CDR3 amino acids: CASSLEGGAGNQPQHF. The CDR3 DNA follows: TGTGCCAGCAGCTTAGAGGGGGGGGCAGGCAATCAGCCCCAGCATTTT.

The chain has TRBV7-3 and TRBJ2-5; the match to TRBD2 covers 7 bases. J was trimmed by 5 bases and V by 0 bases; bases with no gene match: 6. Germline V gene lookup returns CDR1 SGHTA and CDR2 FQGTGA. The CDR3 is 15 amino acids. CDR3 in DNA: TGTGCCAGCAGCTTAACGGGTTTCGGGGGGGAGACCCAGTACTTC. This gives the protein CASSLTGFGGETQYF.

The rearrangement links TRBV5-1 to TRBJ1-2, with a weak D call TRBD1 (6 bases). This CDR3 region has 15 residues. Germline lookup yields CDR1 SGHRS and CDR2 YFSETQ. Trimming cost V 5 bases and J 4 bases, with 18 bases left between them. The CDR3: CASRKQGFTIYGYTF. The CDR3 DNA sequence: TGCGCCAGCAGAAAACAGGGCTTTACGATCTATGGCTACACCTTC.

The chain carries TRBV5-6 and TRBJ2-5; TRBD2 matches at 9 bases. The CDR3 extends over 17 amino acids. The V gene end was trimmed by 4 bases and the J gene end by 7 bases; junction bases not matched to a gene: 17. Germline V gene sequence: CDR1 SGHDT, CDR2 YYEEEE. In nucleotides, the CDR3 is TGTGCCAGCAGCCGCAAGGGAGGGCTAGCGGGACGGGGGACCCAGTACTTC. Protein: CASSRKGGLAGRGTQYF.

This chain links TRBV5-1 with TRBJ1-6; D remains unclear. CDR1 is SGHRS and CDR2 is YFSETQ in the germline V gene. The CDR3 runs to 14 residues. Deletions cut 0 bases from V and 10 bases from J, with 11 bases between. CDR3 protein: CASSLARQGSPLHF. The CDR3 region has the DNA TGCGCCAGCAGCTTGGCCCGACAAGGCTCACCCCTCCACTTT.

The sample holds one count of this clone. This sample includes further DNA sequences coding for the same CDR3. This chain uses TRBV5-1 with TRBJ1-6, with 9 nucleotides matching TRBD1. Per germline, CDR1 SGHRS and CDR2 YFSETQ. The CDR3 runs 15 residues. The junction had 4 bases not matched to a gene; V was cut back by 0 bases and J by 9 bases. The CDR3 protein is CASSLGGQGRSPLHF. Written as DNA, the CDR3 is TGCGCCAGCAGCTTGGGGGGACAGGGCCGTTCACCCCTCCACTTT.

The count of this clone is one. The gene calls are TRBV2 and TRBJ2-5; TRBD2 is a possible D gene (6 bases). Germline-derived CDR1 and CDR2 are SNHLY and FYNNEI. This CDR3 is built from 15 residues. With 8 bases removed from V and 5 bases from J, the gap between germline ends came to 21 bases. CDR3 in amino acids: CASPTRGTVGETQYF. DNA for the CDR3: TGTGCCAGCCCGACCCGCGGGACGGTGGGGGAGACCCAGTACTTC. Full variable domain (outside the CDR3, taken from reference TRBV2 and TRBJ2-5): EPEVTQTPSHQVTQMGQEVILRCVPISNHLYFYWYRQILGQKVEFLVSFYNNEISEKSEIFDDQFSVERPDGSNFTLKIRSTKLEDSAMYFCASPTRGTVGETQYFGPGTRLLVL.

This chain links TRBV6-6 with TRBJ1-2, with no clear D. Deletions cut 5 bases from V and 4 bases from J, with 14 bases between. The V gene's germline CDR1 is MNHNY and CDR2 SVGAGI (reference sequence). This CDR3 contains 14 residues. CDR3 sequence: CASSTPPESYGYTF. The CDR3 nucleotides are TGTGCCAGCAGTACCCCCCCGGAGAGCTATGGCTACACCTTC.

This chain links TRBV5-1 with TRBJ2-1, with D perhaps TRBD2 (7 bases). This CDR3 has 16 amino acids. CDR1 and CDR2 (germline): SGHRS, YFSETQ. V was cut by 4 bases and J by 7 bases, with 21 bases left in between. In DNA form, the CDR3 reads TGCGCCAGCAGCGGGGGCTTAGTGGGGGGGCCAAATGAGCAGTTCTTC. Translating gives CASSGGLVGGPNEQFF.

The gene calls are TRBV23-1 and TRBJ1-6, with D perhaps TRBD1 (5 bases). TRBV23-1 is annotated as an ORF whose role is uncertain. V was pared by 11 bases and J by 7 bases, with 21 bases between. There are 15 residues in the CDR3. This CDR3 reads CAQLGEGLCNSPLHF. The CDR3 DNA is TGCGCCCAGCTGGGGGAGGGATTGTGCAATTCACCCCTCCACTTT.

The chain carries TRBV10-1 and TRBJ2-2; maybe TRBD1 (5 bases). Germline V CDR1 and CDR2: WNHNN, SYGVQD (reference sequence). Trimming removed 9 bases from V and 0 bases from J, with 11 bases in between. The CDR3 totals 14 residues. The CDR3 sequence: CASSDIANTGELFF. In DNA, the CDR3 is TGCGCCAGTTCGGACATCGCGAACACCGGGGAGCTGTTTTTT.

The J gene is TRBJ1-3, the V gene TRBV19; a weak D match, TRBD1 (5 bases). Germline CDR1 is LNHDA and CDR2 is SQIVND (reference sequence). The CDR3 runs to 17 residues. The V end was cut by 3 bases, the J end by 3 bases, with 18 bases between. As DNA, the CDR3 is TGTGCCAGTAGTATCCAATTGCGGACAAATCGTGGAAACACCATATATTTT. Residues: CASSIQLRTNRGNTIYF.

The V and J genes are TRBV29-1 and TRBJ2-3; D gene ambiguous. The V gene's germline CDR1 is SQVTM and CDR2 ANQGSEA. The CDR3 has 11 amino acids. V dropped 4 bases and J dropped 3 bases, with 5 bases sitting between them. CDR3 protein: CSVGRTDTQYF. CDR3 DNA sequence: TGCAGCGTTGGGCGGACAGATACGCAGTATTTT.